This entry is about one T cell receptor (beta chain). This CDR3 region has 14 residues. CDR1 and CDR2 (germline): ENHRY, SYGVKD. The ends were cut back, 8 bases at V and 3 bases at J, with 14 bases in the middle. Original handling: Quantification of nucleated cells was approximated via reference gene primer amplification. Clones were sequenced by immunoSEQ multiplex PCR, and TCRdb holds only the in-frame ones, with some missing. D and trimming come from the DNA, and the V and J calls and clone size come from that table. This sample has 84,000 or so clones; 92% occur once, and the top ten carry roughly 6.4%. This sample stems from a study of blood T cell repertoires in COVID-19. Whole-study context: Sites in the United States, Italy and Spain provided acute and convalescent COVID-19 samples. The cDNA or gDNA used as material had been derived from T cells, B-cell-depleted T cells, or PBMCs.

What was sequenced was peripheral blood. This chain joins TRBV10-3 and TRBJ1-5; a possible D gene is TRBD1 (5 bases). This receptor was identified in a woman aged 55-75 years with active COVID-19. In DNA, the CDR3 is TGTGCCATCGGGGCAACCGGCCCCAATCAGCCCCAGCATTTT. Protein product: CAIGATGPNQPQHF.